This TCR beta chain was recorded in a study of long-term antiretroviral therapy in people with HIV (dated by TCRdb to between 2021 and 2023). In the study overall: The earliest samples were collected approximately a decade before the 2015 WHO recommendation for immediate ART, a period when ART was typically delayed until CD4 counts fell. Among the 30 or so participants with HIV, eleven were female. Test extractions of a monoclonal T-cell line alongside approximately 36 polyclonal samples showed no cross-contamination during QIAcube processing. A retrospective serial study tested whether ART initiation and durable HIV suppression were associated with changes in peripheral blood TRB repertoire composition and diversity. A total of approximately 200 cryopreserved PBMC samples came from 30 or so adults with confirmed HIV infection and were collected serially over a mean of roughly six years (range 1-12).

To be included, a participant needed at least one PBMC sample from before ART initiation plus at least two post-ART samples. All participants with HIV were treated in the United States of America. Before DNA extraction, cryopreserved samples of roughly 0.9-11 million PBMC were thawed and washed. At the time of the earliest PBMC sample, participants with HIV were aged between roughly 23 and 60 years. PBMC samples were contributed by each participant from 1-4 timepoints before ART initiation and 2-8 timepoints after ART initiation, with a median of 7 samples. Serial HIV viral load, CD4+ T-cell count, ART history and demographic data were obtained for every participant. A Qiagen kit on a QIAcube was used to extract genomic DNA from unsorted PBMC, with samples processed in batches of 12. Sequencing of the TRB variable region was done with the immunoSEQ hsTCRB v3.0 assay at survey level resolution. A depth of roughly 35,000-50,000 T-cell genomes per sample was targeted for TRB sequencing. TRB libraries were pooled and sequenced on an Illumina MiSeq using a v3 150-cycle kit. In the source study's methods: Repertoire analysis was performed in R inside a reproducible Nextflow workflow that covered QC, data transformation and analysis. LymphoSeq2, an R package for exploring AIRR-Seq data, was used to implement custom analyses. A handful of samples that yielded fewer than 5000 total TRB sequences were excluded, so that about 200 HIV repertoires were analyzed. Among the approximately 190 retained HIV repertoires, some 60 were collected before ART initiation and about 130 were collected after ART initiation. Repertoires were downsampled to 5000 TRB nucleotide sequences, and summary statistics were averaged over 100 downsampling iterations. Only TRB sequences with CDR3 regions of at least seven amino acids were retained for analysis. Diversity was assessed using a clonality score derived from Shannon entropy and using the Gini coefficient. In repertoire networks, the top 5000 CDR3 amino acid sequences were linked whenever an edit distance of one separated two sequences. Antigen specificity groups and MHC restriction were predicted for TRB CDR3 amino acid sequences with GLIPH2. CDR3 amino acid sequences were matched against VDJdb and McPAS-TCR to flag known CMV, EBV, HIV or tissue antigen associations. Pre-ART, post-ART and control groups were compared with Wilcoxon signed-rank tests and Holm-Bonferroni correction. TCRdb re-hosts the immuneACCESS table, in-frame sequences only. Its copies lack some clones; in the studies checked, an unresolved V gene accounts for under half of them, and the cause for the rest is not known. That table supplies the V and J calls and clone size; D and trimming were determined from the DNA. The sample table contains roughly 39,000 clones; only one count was recorded for less than 90% of them. Together, the top ten hold almost 4% of the sample.

Results and caveats for the whole study, not just this receptor: Unsorted PBMC were profiled instead of sorted CD4+ and CD8+ T cells because pre-ART samples had limited cell numbers. The repertoire was dominated across all time points by expanded TRB clones identified before ART initiation, although this dominance was seen to fluctuate and to decrease in many PLHIV after ART. Compared with controls, HIV repertoires had narrower CDR3 length ranges, and the network structure pointed to an antigen-experienced repertoire that shifted only slightly toward naive after ART. Limited PBMC availability meant only the TCR beta chain was sequenced, without alpha chain pairing. Starting ART was linked to a significant rise in TRB diversity, yet even after long-term ART the diversity remained significantly lower than in transplant donor controls. Inferences about post-ART repertoire changes were limited because no data were available on ART adherence, viral resistance or therapy changes. The samples span the years 2004 to 2017, and the ART regimens used at that time may not be as effective as current regimens.

This clone was found once. The clone's antigen remains unknown. Base quality data are lacking; no much larger clone is found one base away. V trim: 3 bases; J trim: 1 base; unmatched bases: 17. From the cysteine up to the phenylalanine, the CDR3 has a length of 19 residues. Just CDR3 DNA is preserved here, 57 bases in frame from base 1. From the germline V gene, CDR1 is LGHNA and CDR2 is YNFKEQ. Specimen: unsorted PBMCs, collected just before starting antiretroviral therapy. The receptor comes from a woman between 18 and 29 years old with HIV. The V and J segments used are TRBV4-2 and TRBJ2-7; TRBD2 fits 8 bases in the junction. The DNA reads as follows: TGTGCCAGCAGCCAGACAATACCATCCGGGACTAGGGCATCCTACGAGCAGTACTTC. This is translated as CASSQTIPSGTRASYEQYF.